This T cell receptor (beta chain) comes out of a study of breast tumors, draining lymph nodes, adjacent tissues. Overall study results and limits: The lymph node origin of tumor T cells was framed as consistent with a hypothesis, not demonstrated.

V was clipped by 6 bases and J by 2 bases; unmatched bases: 6. CDR3 size: 16 residues. TCRdb ran MiXCR on the multiplex PCR reads and lists one entry per CDR3 protein. The table shows more than 85,000 distinct CDR3 sequences, with around 20% occurring only once. The lymph nodes were axillary draining lymph nodes from breast cancer patients. On this clonotype itself: What it binds is unknown.

The source is a female donor with breast cancer. Some clones in this sample may be carry-over from other donors' samples. The chain carries TRBV12-3 or TRBV12-4 and TRBJ2-3; 12 bases fit TRBD2. The material sequenced was axillary lymph node tissue. The CDR3 spells CASSPSGRANTDTQYF. The CDR3 DNA reads as TGTGCCAGCAGCCCTAGCGGGAGGGCCAACACAGATACGCAGTATTTT.